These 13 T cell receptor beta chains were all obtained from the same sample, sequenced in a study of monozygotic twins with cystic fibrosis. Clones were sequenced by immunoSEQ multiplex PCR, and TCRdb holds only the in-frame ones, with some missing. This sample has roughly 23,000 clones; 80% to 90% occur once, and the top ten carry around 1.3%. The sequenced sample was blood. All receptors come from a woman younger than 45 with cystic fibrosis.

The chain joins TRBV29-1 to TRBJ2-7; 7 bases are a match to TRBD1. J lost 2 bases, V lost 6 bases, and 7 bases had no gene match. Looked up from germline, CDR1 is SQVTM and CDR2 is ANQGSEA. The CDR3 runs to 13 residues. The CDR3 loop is CSVETGSPYEQYF. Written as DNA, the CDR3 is TGCAGCGTAGAGACAGGGAGCCCCTACGAGCAGTACTTC.

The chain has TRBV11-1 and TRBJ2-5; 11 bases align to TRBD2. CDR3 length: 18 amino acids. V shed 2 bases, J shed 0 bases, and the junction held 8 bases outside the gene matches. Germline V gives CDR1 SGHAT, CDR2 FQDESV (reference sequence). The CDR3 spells CASSLLLAGVRNQETQYF. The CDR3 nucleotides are TGTGCCAGCAGCTTATTACTAGCGGGGGTTCGAAACCAAGAGACCCAGTACTTC. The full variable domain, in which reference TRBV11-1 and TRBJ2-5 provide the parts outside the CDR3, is EAEVAQSPRYKITEKSQAVAFWCDPISGHATLYWYRQILGQGPELLVQFQDESVVDDSQLPKDRFSAERLKGVDSTLKIQPAELGDSAMYLCASSLLLAGVRNQETQYFGPGTRLLVL.

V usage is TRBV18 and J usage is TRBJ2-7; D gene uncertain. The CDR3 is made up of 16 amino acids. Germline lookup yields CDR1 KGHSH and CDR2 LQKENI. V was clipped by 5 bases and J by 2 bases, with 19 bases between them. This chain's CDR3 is CASSSPTGSMAYEQYF. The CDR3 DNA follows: TGTGCCAGCTCAAGCCCCACGGGTTCGATGGCCTACGAGCAGTACTTC.

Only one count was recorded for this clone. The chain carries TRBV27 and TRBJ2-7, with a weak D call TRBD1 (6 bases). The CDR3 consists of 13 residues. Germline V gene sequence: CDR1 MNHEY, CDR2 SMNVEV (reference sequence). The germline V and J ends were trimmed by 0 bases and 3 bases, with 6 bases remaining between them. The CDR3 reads CASSLSQGYEQYF. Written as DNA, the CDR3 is TGTGCCAGCAGTTTATCACAGGGCTACGAGCAGTACTTC.

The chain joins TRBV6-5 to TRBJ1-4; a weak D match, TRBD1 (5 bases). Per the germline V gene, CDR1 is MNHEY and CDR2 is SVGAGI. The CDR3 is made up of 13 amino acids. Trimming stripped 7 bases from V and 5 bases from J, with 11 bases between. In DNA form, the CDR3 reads TGTGCCAGCACCGGGGCGGGAAATGAAAAACTGTTTTTT. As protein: CASTGAGNEKLFF.

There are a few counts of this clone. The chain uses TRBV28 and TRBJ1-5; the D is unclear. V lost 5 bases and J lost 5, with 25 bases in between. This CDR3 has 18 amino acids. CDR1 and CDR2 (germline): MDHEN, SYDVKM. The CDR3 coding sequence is TGTGCCAGCAGTCCACACGGTCGGGGTTTGGGTTTTGATCAGCCCCAGCATTTT. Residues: CASSPHGRGLGFDQPQHF.

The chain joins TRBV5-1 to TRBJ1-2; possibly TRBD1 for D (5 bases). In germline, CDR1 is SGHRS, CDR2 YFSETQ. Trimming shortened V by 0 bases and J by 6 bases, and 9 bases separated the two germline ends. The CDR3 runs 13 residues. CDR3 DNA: TGCGCCAGCAGCTTGGTGTCAGGGAATGGCTACACCTTC. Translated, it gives CASSLVSGNGYTF.

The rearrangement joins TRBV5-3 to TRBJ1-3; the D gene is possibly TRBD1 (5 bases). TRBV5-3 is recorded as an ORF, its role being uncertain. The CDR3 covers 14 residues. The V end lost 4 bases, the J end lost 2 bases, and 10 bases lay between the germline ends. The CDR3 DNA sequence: TGTGCCAGAAGCCCGACAGAGACTGGAAACACCATATATTTT. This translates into CARSPTETGNTIYF.

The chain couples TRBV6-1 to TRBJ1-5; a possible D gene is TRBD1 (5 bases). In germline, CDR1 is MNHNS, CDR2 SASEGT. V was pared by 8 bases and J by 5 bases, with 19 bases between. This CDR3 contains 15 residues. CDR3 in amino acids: CASLFIGTGDQPQHF. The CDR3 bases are TGTGCCAGCCTGTTCATAGGGACCGGGGATCAGCCCCAGCATTTT.

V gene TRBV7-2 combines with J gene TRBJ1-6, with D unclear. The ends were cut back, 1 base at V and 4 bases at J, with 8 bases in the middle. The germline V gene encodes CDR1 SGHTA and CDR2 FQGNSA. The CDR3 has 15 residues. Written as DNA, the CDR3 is TGTGCCAGCAGCTTAGTCCAAGTTTATAATTCACCCCTCCACTTT. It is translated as CASSLVQVYNSPLHF.

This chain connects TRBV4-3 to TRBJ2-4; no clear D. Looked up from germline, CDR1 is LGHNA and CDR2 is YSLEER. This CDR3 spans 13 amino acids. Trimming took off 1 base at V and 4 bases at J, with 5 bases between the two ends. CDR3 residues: CASSQAVKNIQYF. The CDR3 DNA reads TGCGCCAGCAGCCAAGCAGTGAAAAACATTCAGTACTTC.

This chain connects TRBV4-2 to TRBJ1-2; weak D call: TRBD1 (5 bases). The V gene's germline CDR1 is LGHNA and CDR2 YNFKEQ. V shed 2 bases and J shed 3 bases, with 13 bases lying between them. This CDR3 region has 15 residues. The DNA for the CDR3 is TGTGCCAGCAGCCAAAACCTGGGCAGGGACTATGGCTACACCTTC. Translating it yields CASSQNLGRDYGYTF.

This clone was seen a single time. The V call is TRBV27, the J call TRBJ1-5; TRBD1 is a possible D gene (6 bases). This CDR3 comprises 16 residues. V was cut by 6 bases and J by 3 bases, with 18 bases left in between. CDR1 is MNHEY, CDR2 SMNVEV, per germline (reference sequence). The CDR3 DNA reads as TGTGCCAGCAGAGAAGAACGGGGGCCTCCCAATCAGCCCCAGCATTTT. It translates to CASREERGPPNQPQHF.